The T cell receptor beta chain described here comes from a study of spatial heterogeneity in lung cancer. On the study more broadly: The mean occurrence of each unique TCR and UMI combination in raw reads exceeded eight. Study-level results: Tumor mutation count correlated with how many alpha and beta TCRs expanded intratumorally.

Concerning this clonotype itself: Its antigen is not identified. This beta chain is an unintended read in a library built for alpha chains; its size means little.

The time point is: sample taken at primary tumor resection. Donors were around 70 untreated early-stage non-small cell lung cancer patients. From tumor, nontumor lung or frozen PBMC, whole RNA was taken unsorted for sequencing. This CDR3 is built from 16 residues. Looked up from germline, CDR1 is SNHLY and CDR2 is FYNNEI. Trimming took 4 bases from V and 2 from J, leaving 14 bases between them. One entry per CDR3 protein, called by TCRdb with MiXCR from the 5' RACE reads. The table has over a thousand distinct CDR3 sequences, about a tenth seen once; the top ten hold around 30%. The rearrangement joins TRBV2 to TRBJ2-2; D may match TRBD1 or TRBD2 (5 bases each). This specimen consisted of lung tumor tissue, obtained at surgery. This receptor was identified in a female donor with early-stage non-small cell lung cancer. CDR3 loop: CASSGRDPSNTGELFF. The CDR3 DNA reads TGTGCCAGCAGTGGAAGGGACCCATCTAACACCGGGGAGCTGTTTTTT. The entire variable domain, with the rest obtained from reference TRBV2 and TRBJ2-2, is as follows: EPEVTQTPSHQVTQMGQEVILRCVPISNHLYFYWYRQILGQKVEFLVSFYNNEISEKSEIFDDQFSVERPDGSNFTLKIRSTKLEDSAMYFCASSGRDPSNTGELFFGEGSRLTVL.